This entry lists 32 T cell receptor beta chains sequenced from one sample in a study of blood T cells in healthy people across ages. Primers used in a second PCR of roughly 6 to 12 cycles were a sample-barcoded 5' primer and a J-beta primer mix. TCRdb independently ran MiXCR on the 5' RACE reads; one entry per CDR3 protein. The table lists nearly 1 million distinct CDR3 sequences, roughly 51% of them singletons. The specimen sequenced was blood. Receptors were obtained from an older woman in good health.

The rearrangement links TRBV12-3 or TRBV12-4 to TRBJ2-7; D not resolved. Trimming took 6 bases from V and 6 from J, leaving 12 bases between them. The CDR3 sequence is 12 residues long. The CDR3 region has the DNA TGTGCCAGCAGCTATACGGCGGTCGAGCAGTACTTC. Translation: CASSYTAVEQYF.

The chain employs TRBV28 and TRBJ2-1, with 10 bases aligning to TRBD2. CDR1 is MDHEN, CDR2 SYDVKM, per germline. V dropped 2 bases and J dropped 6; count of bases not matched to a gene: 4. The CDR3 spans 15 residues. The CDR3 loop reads CASSLSGRGGNEQFF. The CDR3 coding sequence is TGTGCCAGCAGTTTAAGCGGGAGGGGAGGCAATGAGCAGTTCTTC.

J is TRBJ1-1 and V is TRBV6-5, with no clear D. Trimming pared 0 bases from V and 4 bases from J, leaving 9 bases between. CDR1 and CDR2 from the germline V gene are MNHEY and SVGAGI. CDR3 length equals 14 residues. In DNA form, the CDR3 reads TGTGCCAGCAGTTACTCGCACACTACCACTGAAGCTTTCTTT. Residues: CASSYSHTTTEAFF.

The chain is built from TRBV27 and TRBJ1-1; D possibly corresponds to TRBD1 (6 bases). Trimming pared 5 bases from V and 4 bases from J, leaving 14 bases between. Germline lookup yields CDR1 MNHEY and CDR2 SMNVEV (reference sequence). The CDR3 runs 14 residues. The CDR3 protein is CASSRGTRATEAFF. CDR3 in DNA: TGTGCCAGCAGTAGGGGGACACGGGCCACTGAAGCTTTCTTT.

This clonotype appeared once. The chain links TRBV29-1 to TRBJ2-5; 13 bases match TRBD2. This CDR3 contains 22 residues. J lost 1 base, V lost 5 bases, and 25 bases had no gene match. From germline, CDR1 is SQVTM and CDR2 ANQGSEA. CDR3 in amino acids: CSVSSSYASMGLAGRIQETQYF. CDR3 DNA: TGCAGCGTTAGTTCGTCTTACGCCTCTATGGGACTAGCGGGACGGATCCAAGAGACCCAGTACTTC.

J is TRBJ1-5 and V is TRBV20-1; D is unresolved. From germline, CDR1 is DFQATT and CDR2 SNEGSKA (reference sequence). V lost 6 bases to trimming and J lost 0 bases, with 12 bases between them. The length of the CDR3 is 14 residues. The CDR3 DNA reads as TGCAGTGCCAGCCTTACGGGTAGCAATCAGCCCCAGCATTTT. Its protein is CSASLTGSNQPQHF.

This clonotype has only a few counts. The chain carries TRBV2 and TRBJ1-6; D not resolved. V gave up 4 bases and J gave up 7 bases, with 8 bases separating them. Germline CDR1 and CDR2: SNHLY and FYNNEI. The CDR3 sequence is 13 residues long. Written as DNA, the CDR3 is TGTGCCAGCAGTGCGAGTGCGAATTCACCCCTCCACTTT. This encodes CASSASANSPLHF. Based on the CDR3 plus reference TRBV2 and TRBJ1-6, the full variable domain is EPEVTQTPSHQVTQMGQEVILRCVPISNHLYFYWYRQILGQKVEFLVSFYNNEISEKSEIFDDQFSVERPDGSNFTLKIRSTKLEDSAMYFCASSASANSPLHFGNGTRLTVT.

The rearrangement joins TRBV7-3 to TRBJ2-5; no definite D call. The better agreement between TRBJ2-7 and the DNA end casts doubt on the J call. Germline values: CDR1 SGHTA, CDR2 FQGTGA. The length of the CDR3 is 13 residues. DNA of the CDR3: TGTGCCAGCAGCTTAAATCCCCAGTACGAGCAGTACTTC. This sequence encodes CASSLNPQYEQYF.

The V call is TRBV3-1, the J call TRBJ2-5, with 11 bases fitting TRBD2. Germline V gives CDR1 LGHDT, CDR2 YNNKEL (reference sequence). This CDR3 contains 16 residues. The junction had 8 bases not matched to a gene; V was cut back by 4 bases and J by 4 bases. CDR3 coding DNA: TGTGCCAGCAGCCTAATACTAGCGGGAGTGGCAGAGACCCAGTACTTC. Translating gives CASSLILAGVAETQYF.

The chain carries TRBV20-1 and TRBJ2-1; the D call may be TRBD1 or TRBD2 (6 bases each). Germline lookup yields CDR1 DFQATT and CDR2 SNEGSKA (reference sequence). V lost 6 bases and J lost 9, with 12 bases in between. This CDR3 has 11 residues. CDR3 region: CSARGTFEQFF. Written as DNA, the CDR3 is TGCAGTGCAAGGGGGACTTTTGAGCAGTTCTTC.

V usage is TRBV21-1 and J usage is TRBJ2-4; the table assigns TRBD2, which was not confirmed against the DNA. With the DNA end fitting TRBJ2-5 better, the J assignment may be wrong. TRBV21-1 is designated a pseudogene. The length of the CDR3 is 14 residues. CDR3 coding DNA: TGTGCCGCTACTGTAAGCCAGGGAGGAAAGACCCAGTACTTC. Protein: CAATVSQGGKTQYF.

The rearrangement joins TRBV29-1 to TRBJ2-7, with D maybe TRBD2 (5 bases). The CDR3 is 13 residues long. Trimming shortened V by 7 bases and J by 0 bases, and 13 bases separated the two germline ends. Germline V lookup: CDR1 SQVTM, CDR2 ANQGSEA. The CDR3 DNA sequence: TGCAGCGGCCTAGCCGGAAGCTCCTACGAGCAGTACTTC. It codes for CSGLAGSSYEQYF.

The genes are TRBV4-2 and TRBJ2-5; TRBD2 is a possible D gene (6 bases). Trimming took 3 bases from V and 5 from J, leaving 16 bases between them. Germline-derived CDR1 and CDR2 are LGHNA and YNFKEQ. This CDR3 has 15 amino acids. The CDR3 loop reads CASSQTSDYKETQYF. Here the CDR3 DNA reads TGTGCCAGCAGCCAGACTAGTGATTATAAGGAGACCCAGTACTTC.

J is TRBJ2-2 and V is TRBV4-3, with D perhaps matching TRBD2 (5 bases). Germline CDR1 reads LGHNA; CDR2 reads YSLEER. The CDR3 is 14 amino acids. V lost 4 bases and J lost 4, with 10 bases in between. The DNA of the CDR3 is TGCGCCAGCAGCCCGAGGGTGCGCACCGGGGAGCTGTTTTTT. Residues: CASSPRVRTGELFF.

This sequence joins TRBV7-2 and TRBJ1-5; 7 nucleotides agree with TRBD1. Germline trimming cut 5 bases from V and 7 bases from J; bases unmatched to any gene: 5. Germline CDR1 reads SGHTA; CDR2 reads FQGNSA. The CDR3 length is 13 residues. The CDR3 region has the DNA TGTGCCAGCAGCGATACAGGGGACCAGCCCCAGCATTTT. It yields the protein CASSDTGDQPQHF. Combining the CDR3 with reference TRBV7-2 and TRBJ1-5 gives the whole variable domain GAGVSQSPSNKVTEKGKDVELRCDPISGHTALYWYRQSLGQGLEFLIYFQGNSAPDKSGLPSDRFSAERTGGSVSTLTIQRTQQEDSAVYLCASSDTGDQPQHFGDGTRLSIL.

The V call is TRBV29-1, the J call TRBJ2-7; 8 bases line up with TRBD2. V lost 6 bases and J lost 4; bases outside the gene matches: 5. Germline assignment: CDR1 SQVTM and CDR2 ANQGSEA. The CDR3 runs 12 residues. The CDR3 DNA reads TGCAGCGTCGGGACTAGTCGATACGAGCAGTACTTC. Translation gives CSVGTSRYEQYF.

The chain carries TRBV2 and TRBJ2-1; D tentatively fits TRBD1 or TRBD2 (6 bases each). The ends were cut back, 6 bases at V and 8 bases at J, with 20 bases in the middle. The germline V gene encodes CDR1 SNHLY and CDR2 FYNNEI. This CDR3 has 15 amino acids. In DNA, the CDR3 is TGTGCCAGCAGCTCCCGGGGGCTAGCGTTACATGAGCAGTTCTTC. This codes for CASSSRGLALHEQFF. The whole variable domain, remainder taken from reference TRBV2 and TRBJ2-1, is EPEVTQTPSHQVTQMGQEVILRCVPISNHLYFYWYRQILGQKVEFLVSFYNNEISEKSEIFDDQFSVERPDGSNFTLKIRSTKLEDSAMYFCASSSRGLALHEQFFGPGTRLTVL.

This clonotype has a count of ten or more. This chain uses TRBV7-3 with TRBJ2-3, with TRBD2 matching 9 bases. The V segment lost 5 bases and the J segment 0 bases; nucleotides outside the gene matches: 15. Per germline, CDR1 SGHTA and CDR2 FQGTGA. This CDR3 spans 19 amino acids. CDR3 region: CASSPKGAGGLLSTDTQYF. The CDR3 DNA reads TGTGCCAGCAGCCCCAAGGGAGCGGGAGGACTACTTAGCACAGATACGCAGTATTTT. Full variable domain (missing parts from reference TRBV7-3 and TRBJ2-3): GAGVSQTPSNKVTEKGKYVELRCDPISGHTALYWYRQSLGQGPEFLIYFQGTGAADDSGLPNDRFFAVRPEGSVSTLKIQRTERGDSAVYLCASSPKGAGGLLSTDTQYFGPGTRLTVL.

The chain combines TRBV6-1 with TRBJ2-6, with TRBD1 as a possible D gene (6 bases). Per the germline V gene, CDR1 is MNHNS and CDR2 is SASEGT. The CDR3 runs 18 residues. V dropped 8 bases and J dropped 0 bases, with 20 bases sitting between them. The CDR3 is CASGSRDKGRSGANVLTF. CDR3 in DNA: TGTGCCAGCGGTAGCCGGGACAAGGGTCGCTCTGGGGCCAACGTCCTGACTTTC.

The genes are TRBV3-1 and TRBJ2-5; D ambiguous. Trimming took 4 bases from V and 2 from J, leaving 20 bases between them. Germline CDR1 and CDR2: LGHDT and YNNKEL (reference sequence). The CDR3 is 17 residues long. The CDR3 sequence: CASSLLTGSPTQETQYF. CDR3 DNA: TGTGCCAGCAGCCTCTTGACGGGCTCCCCCACGCAAGAGACCCAGTACTTC.

CDR3 coding DNA: TGTGCCAGCAGCAAAAGGGACAGCTTTATTACCCTCCACTTT. Translation: CASSKRDSFITLHF. The chain combines TRBV27 with TRBJ1-6; TRBD1 matches at 7 bases. The J segment lost 14 bases and the V segment lost 6 bases, leaving 13 bases of the junction unmatched. Germline V gene data show CDR1 as MNHEY and CDR2 as SMNVEV (reference sequence). The CDR3 totals 14 residues.

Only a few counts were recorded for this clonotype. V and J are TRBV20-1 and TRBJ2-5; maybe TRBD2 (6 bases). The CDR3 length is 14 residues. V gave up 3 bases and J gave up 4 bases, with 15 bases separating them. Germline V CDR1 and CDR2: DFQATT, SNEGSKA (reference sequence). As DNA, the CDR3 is TGCAGTGCTAGTCCCGGGAGAACGGGAGAGACCCAGTACTTC. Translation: CSASPGRTGETQYF.

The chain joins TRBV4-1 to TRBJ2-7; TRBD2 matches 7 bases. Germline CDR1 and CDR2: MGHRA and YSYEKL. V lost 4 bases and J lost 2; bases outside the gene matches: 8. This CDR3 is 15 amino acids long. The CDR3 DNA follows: TGCGCCAGCAGCCCCGGGGGAGGGACGACCTACGAGCAGTACTTC. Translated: CASSPGGGTTYEQYF.

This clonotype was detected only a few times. CDR3 in DNA: TGTGCCAGCAGGTACGGGGCCCTCAACGAGCAGTACTTC. Translating gives CASRYGALNEQYF. The chain links TRBV12-3 or TRBV12-4 to TRBJ2-7, with D perhaps being TRBD1 or TRBD2 (5 bases each). Trimming pared 6 bases from V and 5 bases from J, leaving 14 bases between. The CDR3 runs to 13 residues.

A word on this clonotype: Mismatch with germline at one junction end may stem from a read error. CDR3 sequence (DNA): TGTGCCGGCAGCCATAATCGGTTAGCGGGGATATACGAGCAGTACTTC. It codes for CAGSHNRLAGIYEQYF. The chain uses TRBV14 and TRBJ2-7, with TRBD2 identical over 8 bases. The CDR3 is 16 residues long. Germline V gene data show CDR1 as SGHDN and CDR2 as FVKESK. Variable domain in full (rest from reference TRBV14 and TRBJ2-7): EAGVTQFPSHSVIEKGQTVTLRCDPISGHDNLYWYRRVMGKEIKFLLHFVKESKQDESGMPNNRFLAERTGGTYSTLKVQPAELEDSGVYFCAGSHNRLAGIYEQYFGPGTRLTVT.

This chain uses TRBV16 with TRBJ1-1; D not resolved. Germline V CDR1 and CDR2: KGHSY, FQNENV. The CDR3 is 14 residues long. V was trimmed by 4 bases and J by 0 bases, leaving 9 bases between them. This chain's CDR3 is CASSPQHLNTEAFF. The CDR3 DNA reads TGTGCCAGCAGCCCCCAACATCTGAACACTGAAGCTTTCTTT.

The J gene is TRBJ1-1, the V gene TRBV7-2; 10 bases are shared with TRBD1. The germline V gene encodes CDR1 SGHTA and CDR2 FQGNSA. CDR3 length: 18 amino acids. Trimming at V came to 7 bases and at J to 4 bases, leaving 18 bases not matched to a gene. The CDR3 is CASNSNWDRGELGTEAFF. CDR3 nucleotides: TGTGCCAGCAACTCTAACTGGGACAGGGGTGAACTCGGCACTGAAGCTTTCTTT.

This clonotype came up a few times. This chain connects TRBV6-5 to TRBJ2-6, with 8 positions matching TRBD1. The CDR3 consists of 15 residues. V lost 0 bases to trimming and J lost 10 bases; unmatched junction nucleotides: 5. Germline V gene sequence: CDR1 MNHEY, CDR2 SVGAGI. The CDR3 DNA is TGTGCCAGCAGTTACTCGAGTGGGACAGGTAACGTCCTGACTTTC. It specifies CASSYSSGTGNVLTF.

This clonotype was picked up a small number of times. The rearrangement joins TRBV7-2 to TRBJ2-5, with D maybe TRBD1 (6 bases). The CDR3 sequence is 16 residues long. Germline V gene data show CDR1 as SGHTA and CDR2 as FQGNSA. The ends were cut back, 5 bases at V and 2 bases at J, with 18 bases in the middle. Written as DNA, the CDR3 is TGTGCCAGCAGCCCCCCAGGGGCACCGACTCAAGAGACCCAGTACTTC. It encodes CASSPPGAPTQETQYF.

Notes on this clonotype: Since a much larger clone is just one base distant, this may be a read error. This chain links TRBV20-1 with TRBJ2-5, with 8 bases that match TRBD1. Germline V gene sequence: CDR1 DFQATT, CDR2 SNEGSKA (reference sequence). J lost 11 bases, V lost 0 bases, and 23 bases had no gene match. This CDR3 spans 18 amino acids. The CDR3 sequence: CSARDRTGTVVAINEQYF. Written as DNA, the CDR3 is TGCAGTGCTAGAGACCGGACAGGGACAGTAGTAGCGATAAATGAGCAGTACTTC.

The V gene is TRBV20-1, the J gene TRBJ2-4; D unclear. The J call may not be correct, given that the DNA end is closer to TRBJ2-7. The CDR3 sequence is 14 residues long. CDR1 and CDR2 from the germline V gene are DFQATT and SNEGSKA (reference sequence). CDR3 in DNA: TGCAGTGCTAGAGATCGTGGTAAGGACTACGAGCAGTACTTC. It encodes CSARDRGKDYEQYF.

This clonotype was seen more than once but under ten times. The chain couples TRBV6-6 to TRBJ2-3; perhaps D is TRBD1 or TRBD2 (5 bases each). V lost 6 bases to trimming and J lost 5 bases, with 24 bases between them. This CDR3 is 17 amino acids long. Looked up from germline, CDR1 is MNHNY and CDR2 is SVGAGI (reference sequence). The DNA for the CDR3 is TGTGCCAGCAGGGCTAGAGGGGTAGTAGTGAAGGAAGATACGCAGTATTTT. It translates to CASRARGVVVKEDTQYF.